Presented here are 13 T cell receptor beta chains from one specimen sequenced in a study of fetal regulatory T cell absence and autoimmunity. Method: immunoSEQ multiplex PCR; TCRdb's copy keeps in-frame clones and lacks some. The sample records 95,000 to 100,000 clones, 60% to 80% being singletons. What was sequenced was pancreas tissue. The receptors come from a male donor with IPEX syndrome.

V gene TRBV11-2 combines with J gene TRBJ1-1, with TRBD1 as a possible D gene (6 bases). Trimming took 2 bases from V and 2 from J, leaving 9 bases between them. CDR3 length: 14 residues. Germline V gene data show CDR1 as SGHAT and CDR2 as FQNNGV. The chain's CDR3 is CASSLRQANTEAFF. In DNA, the CDR3 is TGTGCCAGCAGCTTAAGACAGGCCAACACTGAAGCTTTCTTT.

This clone was detected a few times. The rearrangement uses TRBV25-1 and TRBJ1-5; 7 positions match TRBD1. V trimming: 2 bases; J trimming: 6 bases; junction bases outside the gene matches: 7. This CDR3 region has 15 residues. The germline V gene encodes CDR1 MGHDK and CDR2 SYGVNS. CDR3 coding DNA: TGTGCCAGCAGTGAAGGGGCAGGGGGATGTCAGCCCCAGCATTTT. As protein: CASSEGAGGCQPQHF. The whole variable domain, remainder taken from reference TRBV25-1 and TRBJ1-5, is EADIYQTPRYLVIGTGKKITLECSQTMGHDKMYWYQQDPGMELHLIHYSYGVNSTEKGDLSSESTVSRIRTEHFPLTLESARPSHTSQYLCASSEGAGGCQPQHFGDGTRLSIL.

V is TRBV7-9 and J is TRBJ2-2; D gene unclear. The CDR3 consists of 15 residues. The V gene's germline CDR1 is SEHNR and CDR2 FQNEAQ (reference sequence). Trimming removed 5 bases at V and 1 base at J, with 11 bases between. The CDR3 bases are TGTGCCAGCAGCCCACCTATTAGGAACACCGGGGAGCTGTTTTTT. This encodes CASSPPIRNTGELFF. The entire variable domain, with the rest obtained from reference TRBV7-9 and TRBJ2-2, is as follows: DTGVSQNPRHKITKRGQNVTFRCDPISEHNRLYWYRQTLGQGPEFLTYFQNEAQLEKSRLLSDRFSAERPKGSFSTLEIQRTEQGDSAMYLCASSPPIRNTGELFFGEGSRLTVL.

The genes are TRBV19 and TRBJ2-7; the D gene is possibly TRBD1 (6 bases). This CDR3 has 14 residues. The V gene's germline CDR1 is LNHDA and CDR2 SQIVND (reference sequence). Trimming shortened V by 5 bases and J by 0 bases, and 11 bases separated the two germline ends. CDR3 DNA: TGTGCCAGTAGTCCTACGACAGGCTCCTACGAGCAGTACTTC. Amino acids: CASSPTTGSYEQYF. Looking up the rest from reference TRBV19 and TRBJ2-7 gives the full variable domain: DGGITQSPKYLFRKEGQNVTLSCEQNLNHDAMYWYRQDPGQGLRLIYYSQIVNDFQKGDIAEGYSVSREKKESFPLTVTSAQKNPTAFYLCASSPTTGSYEQYFGPGTRLTVT.

This chain links TRBV9 with TRBJ2-4; the D gene is possibly TRBD1 (8 bases). In germline, CDR1 is SGDLS, CDR2 YYNGEE. This CDR3 comprises 16 residues. V lost 5 bases, J lost 0 bases, and 15 bases lay in between. This CDR3 reads CASRTTGEGAKNIQYF. The CDR3 nucleotides read TGTGCCAGCAGGACGACAGGGGAGGGAGCCAAAAACATTCAGTACTTC.

This chain links TRBV5-8 with TRBJ2-5, with D possibly called TRBD1 or TRBD2 (6 bases each). The CDR3 is 17 amino acids. Trimming shortened V by 0 bases and J by 5 bases, and 20 bases separated the two germline ends. CDR1 is SGHTS and CDR2 is YDEGEE in the germline V gene. CDR3: CASSLAWTAGLLETQYF. The CDR3 DNA follows: TGTGCCAGCAGCTTGGCTTGGACAGCGGGTCTTCTTGAGACCCAGTACTTC.

V and J are TRBV5-1 and TRBJ2-1, with D unclear. The CDR3 is 13 amino acids. Per germline, CDR1 SGHRS and CDR2 YFSETQ. Deletions cut 2 bases from V and 2 bases from J, with 5 bases between. CDR3 protein: CASSFSAYNEQFF. The CDR3 DNA sequence: TGCGCCAGCAGCTTCTCCGCCTACAATGAGCAGTTCTTC.

This clone was picked up one time. The chain couples TRBV11-3 to TRBJ1-4, with TRBD1 matching over 7 bases. CDR3 length: 15 residues. CDR1 is SGHNT and CDR2 is YENEEA in the germline V gene. V lost 5 bases and J lost 7; bases outside the gene matches: 10. The CDR3 here is CASSPRGGGGEKLFF. In DNA, the CDR3 is TGTGCCAGCAGCCCCCGTGGAGGGGGCGGTGAAAAACTGTTTTTT.

As for this clone: Other DNA variants within this sample encode the same CDR3. J is TRBJ2-5 and V is TRBV9, with 10 nucleotides matching TRBD2. Germline V lookup: CDR1 SGDLS, CDR2 YYNGEE. CDR3 size: 14 residues. V was clipped by 0 bases and J by 4 bases; unmatched bases: 0. The CDR3 is CASSVGLAGETQYF. CDR3 DNA: TGTGCCAGCAGCGTAGGACTAGCGGGAGAGACCCAGTACTTC.

The chain links TRBV4-2 to TRBJ2-2, with TRBD2 matching over 10 bases. Trimming cost V 2 bases and J 8 bases; bases outside gene matches: 2. The CDR3 contains 14 residues. CDR1 is LGHNA and CDR2 is YNFKEQ in the germline V gene. CDR3 DNA sequence: TGTGCCAGCAGCCAAATTAGCGGGAGGGGGGAGCTGTTTTTT. The encoded protein is CASSQISGRGELFF.

The rearrangement uses TRBV29-1 and TRBJ1-2; 11 bases map to TRBD1. Germline trimming cut 6 bases from V and 7 bases from J; bases unmatched to any gene: 7. The CDR3 extends over 13 amino acids. Per germline, CDR1 SQVTM and CDR2 ANQGSEA. The CDR3 DNA reads TGCAGCGTGGTCGGACAGGGGGCCGGTGGCTACACCTTC. Translated, it gives CSVVGQGAGGYTF.

The chain is built from TRBV11-2 and TRBJ1-5; TRBD1 matches at 8 bases. The CDR3 has 15 residues. Trimming removed 4 bases from V and 0 bases from J; junction bases left unmatched: 2. CDR1 is SGHAT, CDR2 FQNNGV, per germline. The CDR3 DNA follows: TGTGCCAGCAGCTCGGGACAGGATAGCAATCAGCCCCAGCATTTT. Translation gives CASSSGQDSNQPQHF. The full variable domain, with the rest looked up from reference TRBV11-2 and TRBJ1-5, is EAGVAQSPRYKIIEKRQSVAFWCNPISGHATLYWYQQILGQGPKLLIQFQNNGVVDDSQLPKDRFSAERLKGVDSTLKIQPAKLEDSAVYLCASSSGQDSNQPQHFGDGTRLSIL.

The gene calls are TRBV6-5 and TRBJ2-2; possibly TRBD1 for D (6 bases). Germline CDR1 is MNHEY and CDR2 is SVGAGI. The CDR3 sequence is 14 residues long. V was shortened by 2 bases and J by 6 bases, with 10 bases between the two germline ends. The CDR3 sequence: CASSYHQGPGELFF. As DNA, the CDR3 is TGTGCCAGCAGTTACCACCAGGGGCCCGGGGAGCTGTTTTTT.